These 16 T cell receptor beta chains were sequenced from one sample in a study of CD8+CD57+ T cells in acquired aplastic anemia. CDR3 and TCR beta VDJ profiling relied on a genomic DNA template. TCRdb re-called the reads with MiXCR, one entry per CDR3 protein. The data hold over 150,000 distinct CDR3 sequences, with roughly 48% observed a single time. Patients chosen for sequencing had shown CD8+CD57+ cell expansion by flow cytometry. Material: sorted CD4+, CD8+, or CD8+CD57+ T cells (not recorded which) from PBMCs. The receptors stem from a human donor with aplastic anemia.

This clonotype was found many times. The rearrangement joins TRBV7-2 to TRBJ2-2; D remains unclear. CDR3 length: 15 residues. The germline gives CDR1 SGHTA, CDR2 FQGNSA. Deletions cut 5 bases from V and 1 base from J, with 11 bases between. The CDR3 coding sequence is TGTGCCAGCAGCCAAACCCACAAGAACACCGGGGAGCTGTTTTTT. The encoded protein is CASSQTHKNTGELFF.

The J gene is TRBJ1-3, the V gene TRBV2; D may be TRBD1 (6 bases). V was cut by 5 bases and J by 3 bases, with 11 bases left in between. CDR3 length: 14 residues. Germline loops: CDR1 SNHLY, CDR2 FYNNEI. CDR3 in DNA: TGTGCCAGCAGTCCTCGGACAGTTGGAAACACCATATATTTT. This gives the protein CASSPRTVGNTIYF.

The chain is built from TRBV24-1 and TRBJ1-1; D is uncertain. The germline V gene has CDR1 KGHDR and CDR2 SFDVKD. The germline V and J ends were trimmed by 6 bases and 8 bases, with 15 bases remaining between them. CDR3 length: 13 residues. CDR3 DNA: TGTGCCACCAGTAATGGGGTCCTCGCGGAAGCTTTCTTT. Translating it yields CATSNGVLAEAFF.

This clonotype showed up many times. The V and J genes are TRBV20-1 and TRBJ2-2, with a possible D match to TRBD2 (6 bases). CDR3 size: 14 residues. Germline lookup yields CDR1 DFQATT and CDR2 SNEGSKA (reference sequence). V lost 5 bases to trimming and J lost 1 base, with 11 bases between them. The CDR3 DNA follows: TGCAGTGCTCCCGGGACTCTGAACACCGGGGAGCTGTTTTTT. Protein product: CSAPGTLNTGELFF.

The chain has TRBV7-9 and TRBJ2-1, with D unclear. Between the trimmed V and J ends, which lost 7 bases and 7 bases, there was a span of 8 bases. The CDR3 consists of 11 residues. Germline V gives CDR1 SEHNR, CDR2 FQNEAQ (reference sequence). In DNA, the CDR3 is TGTGCCAGCACCCAGTCAAATGAGCAGTTCTTC. Translation: CASTQSNEQFF.

This clonotype was detected ten times or more. CDR3 sequence reads: CASSLGHSGNIQYF. As DNA, the CDR3 is TGTGCCAGCAGCTTAGGGCACAGCGGAAACATTCAGTACTTC. The V gene is TRBV11-2, the J gene TRBJ2-4, with D possibly matching TRBD2 (5 bases). Germline V gene sequence: CDR1 SGHAT, CDR2 FQNNGV. The V end lost 1 base, the J end lost 6 bases, and 10 bases lay between the germline ends. CDR3 length: 14 amino acids.

This clonotype was detected ten times or more. This CDR3 is CASSGTPGTSGNLNSYEQYF. In nucleotides, the CDR3 is TGTGCCAGTAGTGGTACCCCGGGGACTAGCGGGAACTTAAACTCCTACGAGCAGTACTTC. The genes are TRBV19 and TRBJ2-7; the match to TRBD2 covers 13 bases. Germline V gives CDR1 LNHDA, CDR2 SQIVND (reference sequence). The CDR3 has 20 amino acids. The trim removed 5 bases at V and 0 bases at J, leaving 16 bases unmatched.

This clonotype was detected many times. The chain couples TRBV12-3 or TRBV12-4 to TRBJ2-7; D not certain. There are 13 residues in the CDR3. Trimming removed 3 bases from V and 5 bases from J, with 11 bases in between. CDR3 protein: CASSLGRPHEQYF. The CDR3 DNA reads as TGTGCCAGCAGTTTGGGCCGACCCCACGAGCAGTACTTC.

This clonotype has ten or more counts. The chain joins TRBV6-1 to TRBJ2-2; D ambiguous. Germline CDR1 and CDR2: MNHNS and SASEGT. The CDR3 covers 13 residues. Between the trimmed V and J ends, which lost 5 bases and 4 bases, there was a span of 8 bases. The CDR3 nucleotides read TGTGCCAGCAGTCGCGCTCCCACCGGGGAGCTGTTTTTT. Its translation is CASSRAPTGELFF.

The genes are TRBV6-1 and TRBJ1-1, with D unresolved. Germline V CDR1 and CDR2: MNHNS, SASEGT. This CDR3 contains 16 residues. V was cut by 5 bases and J by 10 bases, with 26 bases left in between. The CDR3 nucleotides are TGTGCCAGCAGTCTAACCCGGACCCACGTCATGAAAGGAGCTTTCTTT. This gives the protein CASSLTRTHVMKGAFF.

This clonotype was found a few times. The rearrangement joins TRBV28 to TRBJ1-1, with D unclear. This CDR3 contains 13 residues. Per germline, CDR1 MDHEN and CDR2 SYDVKM. V was clipped by 7 bases and J by 0 bases, with 9 bases between them. The CDR3 spells CASKILMNTEAFF. In nucleotides, the CDR3 is TGTGCCAGCAAGATTCTAATGAACACTGAAGCTTTCTTT.

This clonotype was counted many times. V usage is TRBV7-2 and J usage is TRBJ2-2, with 10 bases that match TRBD2. From germline, CDR1 is SGHTA and CDR2 FQGNSA. This CDR3 spans 16 amino acids. Trimming at V came to 5 bases and at J to 3 bases, leaving 6 bases not matched to a gene. The CDR3 protein is CASSKGLADYTGELFF. The CDR3, as DNA: TGTGCCAGCAGCAAAGGACTAGCGGACTACACCGGGGAGCTGTTTTTT.

This clonotype was recorded many times. Here the CDR3 DNA reads TGTGCCAGCAGTGGGACAGGGGGCAATGGCTACACCTTC. Its protein is CASSGTGGNGYTF. The chain combines TRBV6-1 with TRBJ1-2; 11 nucleotides match TRBD1. The V gene end was trimmed by 4 bases and the J gene end by 6 bases; junction bases not matched to a gene: 1. CDR3 size: 13 residues. Per the germline V gene, CDR1 is MNHNS and CDR2 is SASEGT.

The gene calls are TRBV2 and TRBJ2-7; D is possibly TRBD1 or TRBD2 (6 bases each). The V end was cut by 7 bases, the J end by 1 base, with 17 bases between. The CDR3 runs to 15 residues. Germline loops: CDR1 SNHLY, CDR2 FYNNEI. CDR3 sequence (DNA): TGTGCCAGCATGGATTGGGGGCGGGGATCCTACGAGCAGTACTTC. Its protein product is CASMDWGRGSYEQYF.

The V gene is TRBV29-1, the J gene TRBJ2-1; 8 nucleotides agree with TRBD2. Germline values: CDR1 SQVTM, CDR2 ANQGSEA. V lost 7 bases and J lost 6; bases outside the gene matches: 11. This CDR3 has 14 amino acids. The CDR3 here is CSAAGAAGANEQFF. For the CDR3, the DNA is TGCAGCGCCGCAGGGGCAGCGGGAGCCAATGAGCAGTTCTTC.

V gene TRBV24-1 combines with J gene TRBJ1-6; no reliable D call. V gave up 10 bases and J gave up 5 bases, with 32 bases separating them. Germline V CDR1 and CDR2: KGHDR, SFDVKD. This CDR3 is 20 amino acids long. As DNA, the CDR3 is TGTGCCACTGGTTCCGTCTTCGGCAGGCCAACGGGGTCCCATAATTCACCCCTCCACTTT. Residues: CATGSVFGRPTGSHNSPLHF.